This paragraph covers one TCR beta chain sequence. The CDR3 runs to 12 residues. Trimming took 5 bases from V and 6 from J, leaving 10 bases between them. Germline values: CDR1 MGHDK, CDR2 SYGVNS. RNA, once extracted, was reverse transcribed into cDNA for use as the sequencing template. TCRdb's table, derived via immunoSEQ multiplex PCR, lists solely in-frame clones and lacks some. The sample records fewer than 200,000 clones, approximately 59% being singletons. This sample was taken from a study of CD8+ T cells in alopecia areata. This sample comprised CD4+ T cells sorted from blood, obtained at week 0. This TCR was recovered from a human donor with alopecia areata. V usage is TRBV25-1 and J usage is TRBJ1-1; D ambiguous. The DNA of the CDR3 is TGTGCCAGCAGTTACGGGGTGTCTGAAGCTTTCTTT. It encodes CASSYGVSEAFF.